The 27 T cell receptor beta chains given below trace back to one sample, sequenced in a study of T cells expressing NK-cell markers. TCRdb reanalyzed the 5' RACE reads, giving one entry per CDR3 protein sequence and no DNA. This sample's clone table lists about 400,000 distinct CDR3 sequences. Sequenced: blood T cells: a sorted CD56 or NKG2C T cell subset, CD4+ or CD8+ T cells, or bulk PBMC T cells (not recorded which). These receptors were obtained from a woman between 50 and 59 years old in good health.

The V gene is TRBV5-1, the J gene TRBJ1-6. The CDR3 consists of 16 residues. Germline-derived CDR1 and CDR2 are SGHRS and YFSETQ. The CDR3 is CASSREEGNKNSPLHF.

The chain uses TRBV12-3 or TRBV12-4 and TRBJ2-2; checking the TCRdb D call of TRBD1 is not possible without DNA. This CDR3 region has 16 residues. Here the CDR3 reads CASSLVGDTFTGELFF.

V is TRBV6-5 and J is TRBJ1-1. Germline loops: CDR1 MNHEY, CDR2 SVGAGI. This CDR3 contains 15 residues. The CDR3 loop reads CASSYEPFDPREAFF.

The genes are TRBV27 and TRBJ2-7; TCRdb lists TRBD2, though no DNA is available to test this call. CDR1 is MNHEY, CDR2 SMNVEV, per germline (reference sequence). There are 15 residues in the CDR3. CDR3 sequence reads: CASRGAGGPTHEQYF.

The rearrangement uses TRBV10-2 and TRBJ2-7; no DNA is available, so the TRBD2 call from TCRdb remains unchecked. Looked up from germline, CDR1 is WSHSY and CDR2 is SAAADI. The CDR3 extends over 12 amino acids. The CDR3 reads CASSTSGYEQYF.

The chain recombines TRBV5-1 with TRBJ2-1; absent DNA, TCRdb's TRBD2 call cannot be checked. CDR1 and CDR2 from the germline V gene are SGHRS and YFSETQ. The CDR3 sequence is 15 residues long. The CDR3 protein is CASSFRAGLNNEQFF.

V usage is TRBV7-7 and J usage is TRBJ2-2; checking the TCRdb D call of TRBD1 is not possible without DNA. The CDR3 has 14 residues. The germline V gene encodes CDR1 SSHAT and CDR2 FNYEAQ (reference sequence). CDR3 sequence: CASQDRGQGGELFF.

This chain links TRBV19 with TRBJ2-6; the TCRdb call, TRBD1, lacks DNA for checking. This CDR3 region has 18 residues. Germline assignment: CDR1 LNHDA and CDR2 SQIVND (reference sequence). CDR3 sequence: CASSSKPGPRTGANVLTF.

V is TRBV5-1 and J is TRBJ2-1. From germline, CDR1 is SGHRS and CDR2 YFSETQ. The length of the CDR3 is 14 residues. CDR3 sequence reads: CASSLAIGVGEQFF.

This chain links TRBV10-2 with TRBJ2-1; the TCRdb call, TRBD2, lacks DNA for checking. Germline assignment: CDR1 WSHSY and CDR2 SAAADI. This CDR3 is built from 15 residues. CDR3 protein: CASRLGTSGWNEQFF.

The chain is built from TRBV5-6 and TRBJ2-1. The CDR3 covers 12 residues. Germline-derived CDR1 and CDR2 are SGHDT and YYEEEE. The CDR3 protein is CASSPTNNEQFF.

This rearrangement joins TRBV5-1 to TRBJ2-1. The germline gives CDR1 SGHRS, CDR2 YFSETQ. The CDR3 runs 16 residues. The CDR3 spells CASSSQRTASYNEQFF.

The chain combines TRBV2 with TRBJ2-6. The CDR3 is made up of 16 amino acids. CDR1 is SNHLY and CDR2 is FYNNEI in the germline V gene. This chain's CDR3 is CASTRSDSPGANVLTF. Supplemented by reference TRBV2 and TRBJ2-6, the full variable domain reads EPEVTQTPSHQVTQMGQEVILRCVPISNHLYFYWYRQILGQKVEFLVSFYNNEISEKSEIFDDQFSVERPDGSNFTLKIRSTKLEDSAMYFCASTRSDSPGANVLTFGAGSRLTVL.

The genes are TRBV6-2 or TRBV6-3 and TRBJ2-1; TCRdb gives TRBD1 as the D gene, but with no DNA this cannot be confirmed. Looked up from germline, CDR1 is MNHEY and CDR2 is SVGEGT. The CDR3 runs 13 residues. CDR3: CATKAGHNNEQFF.

This chain uses TRBV7-9 with TRBJ2-1; no DNA is available, so the TRBD2 call from TCRdb remains unchecked. CDR3 length equals 16 residues. In germline, CDR1 is SEHNR, CDR2 FQNEAQ (reference sequence). CDR3 region: CASSLLAGAGYNEQFF. Full variable domain (outside the CDR3, taken from reference TRBV7-9 and TRBJ2-1): DTGVSQNPRHKITKRGQNVTFRCDPISEHNRLYWYRQTLGQGPEFLTYFQNEAQLEKSRLLSDRFSAERPKGSFSTLEIQRTEQGDSAMYLCASSLLAGAGYNEQFFGPGTRLTVL.

This sequence joins TRBV19 and TRBJ1-6; the TRBD1 assignment by TCRdb is unverifiable without DNA. The CDR3 is 12 residues long. Germline lookup yields CDR1 LNHDA and CDR2 SQIVND (reference sequence). CDR3 sequence: CASKGGNSPLHF.

This chain links TRBV12-3 or TRBV12-4 with TRBJ2-5; the D call from TCRdb, TRBD1, cannot be confirmed without DNA. This CDR3 comprises 14 residues. The chain's CDR3 is CASRGTGSQETQYF.

The chain carries TRBV24-1 and TRBJ2-3; TCRdb's D call, TRBD1, is unchecked because there is no DNA. The germline CDR1 and CDR2 sequences are KGHDR and SFDVKD. The CDR3 covers 14 residues. CDR3 amino acids: CATSEQRGTDTQYF.

The gene calls are TRBV24-1 and TRBJ2-3; with no DNA, the TCRdb D assignment of TRBD2 cannot be verified. Germline-derived CDR1 and CDR2 are KGHDR and SFDVKD. The CDR3 covers 17 residues. The CDR3 protein is CATSALALGRSTDTQYF.

The CDR3 reads CAIRRDRGVGKLFF. The chain combines TRBV10-3 with TRBJ1-4; the D gene TCRdb calls, TRBD1, cannot be checked with no DNA. Germline CDR1 is ENHRY and CDR2 is SYGVKD. CDR3 length equals 14 residues.

This chain joins TRBV20-1 and TRBJ1-1. The length of the CDR3 is 14 residues. Germline CDR1 and CDR2: DFQATT and SNEGSKA (reference sequence). The CDR3 loop reads CSARVSVGSTEAFF.

The chain joins TRBV28 to TRBJ1-2; TCRdb names TRBD1, which stays unverified in the absence of DNA. The CDR3 length is 14 residues. CDR1 and CDR2 from the germline V gene are MDHEN and SYDVKM. This CDR3 reads CASSFKGRDYGYTF.

V and J are TRBV11-3 and TRBJ1-1; TCRdb designates TRBD1, a call that cannot be tested without DNA. Germline V gene data show CDR1 as SGHNT and CDR2 as YENEEA. The CDR3 spans 16 residues. This CDR3 reads CASSRQGAFMNTEAFF.

V is TRBV6-1 and J is TRBJ1-1. The CDR3 totals 16 residues. In germline, CDR1 is MNHNS, CDR2 SASEGT. CDR3 sequence reads: CASSPLSGPMNTEAFF.

V usage is TRBV7-9 and J usage is TRBJ1-1. CDR3 length: 13 residues. CDR1 is SEHNR, CDR2 FQNEAQ, per germline (reference sequence). CDR3 region: CASRWIVDPEAFF.

The chain employs TRBV7-8 and TRBJ2-1; TCRdb indicates TRBD2, and absent DNA this call remains unverified. Germline loops: CDR1 SGHVS, CDR2 FQNEAQ. The CDR3 runs 16 residues. The CDR3 protein is CASSRTGTSAVNEQFF.

The V and J genes are TRBV5-1 and TRBJ1-4. This CDR3 contains 16 residues. Germline loops: CDR1 SGHRS, CDR2 YFSETQ. The chain's CDR3 is CASSLGPIGTNEKLFF.